This T cell receptor (beta chain) emerged from a study of cytomegalovirus exposure and HLA in healthy donors. Study background: A later analysis reported the 120 validation repertoires used the same platform as the approximately 660 first-cohort repertoires.

The data were produced by immunoSEQ multiplex PCR, yet TCRdb's version contains in-frame clones alone and is incomplete. The repertoire consists of over 120,000 clones, with 94% occurring once and the leading ten covering 1.5% to 2%. This TCR came from a man aged 18-30 years in good health and CMV-seropositive. Source material: PBMCs.

DNA for the CDR3: TGTGCCAGCAGCTTTACCGGGACAGGGTCGTACGAGCAGTACTTC. This codes for CASSFTGTGSYEQYF. This chain connects TRBV7-6 to TRBJ2-7; 9 nucleotides agree with TRBD1. Unmatched junction bases numbered 7, after V lost 3 bases and J lost 4 bases. Germline V gene lookup returns CDR1 SGHVS and CDR2 FNYEAQ. The CDR3 runs 15 residues. Using reference TRBV7-6 and TRBJ2-7 for the parts outside the CDR3, the full variable domain is GAGVSQSPRYKVTKRGQDVALRCDPISGHVSLYWYRQALGQGPEFLTYFNYEAQQDKSGLPNDRFSAERPEGSISTLTIQRTEQRDSAMYRCASSFTGTGSYEQYFGPGTRLTVT.